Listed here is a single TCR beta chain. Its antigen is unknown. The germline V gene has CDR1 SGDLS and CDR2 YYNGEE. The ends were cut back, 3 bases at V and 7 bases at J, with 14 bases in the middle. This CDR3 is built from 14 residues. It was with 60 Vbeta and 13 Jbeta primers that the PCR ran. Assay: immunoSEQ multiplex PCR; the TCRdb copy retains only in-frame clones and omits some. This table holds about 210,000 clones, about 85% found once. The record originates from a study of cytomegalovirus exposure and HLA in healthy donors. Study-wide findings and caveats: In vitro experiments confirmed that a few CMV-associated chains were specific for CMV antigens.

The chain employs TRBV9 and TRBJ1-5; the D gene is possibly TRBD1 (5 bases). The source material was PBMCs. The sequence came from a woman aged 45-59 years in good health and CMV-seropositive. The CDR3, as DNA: TGTGCCAGCAGCGCAGGGCCCTCCGGCCAGCCCCAGCATTTT. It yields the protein CASSAGPSGQPQHF.